The present T cell receptor (beta chain) was sequenced within a study of blood T cell repertoires in COVID-19. Study information: Researchers got acute and convalescent COVID-19 samples from the United States, Italy and Spain. In each case, the material was cDNA or gDNA derived from T cells, B-cell-depleted T cells, or PBMCs.

The authors' processing: Estimation of nucleated cell counts was performed using reference gene primer amplification. Here immunoSEQ multiplex PCR was the method, and the copy in TCRdb shows in-frame clones only, minus some. The V and J calls and clone size were taken over from that table, and D and trimming were inferred from the DNA. The table shows 250,000 to 350,000 clones, with about 89% occurring only once. Germline assignment: CDR1 LGHNA and CDR2 YSLEER. This CDR3 has 18 residues. V was pared by 0 bases and J by 0 bases, with 17 bases between. Sequences were obtained from peripheral blood. This TCR was recovered from a woman in her forties or fifties who had recovered from COVID-19. The V gene is TRBV4-3, the J gene TRBJ1-2, with D possibly matching TRBD1 (5 bases). The CDR3 sequence is CASSQELVWGEANYGYTF. CDR3 nucleotide sequence: TGCGCCAGCAGCCAAGAGTTAGTATGGGGGGAAGCTAACTATGGCTACACCTTC.